These 32 T cell receptor beta chains came from one sample sequenced in a study of CD8 T cells in Susac syndrome. RNA, at about 0.45 to 1 ug, was reverse transcribed with random hexamers. MiXCR, run by TCRdb on the immunoSEQ multiplex PCR reads, gives a single entry per CDR3 protein. This table holds around 80,000 distinct CDR3 sequences, 85% to 95% found once. Material: CD8+ T cells from PBMCs. The receptors here all came from a human donor with Susac syndrome.

The rearrangement links TRBV6-2 or TRBV6-3 to TRBJ2-3; 9 bases align to TRBD1. Germline V gene sequence: CDR1 MNHEY, CDR2 SVGEGT. V was pared by 5 bases and J by 5 bases, with 11 bases of the junction left unmatched. The CDR3 runs to 16 residues. DNA for the CDR3: TGTGCCAGCAGTCCGACAGGGACAGGGTTGGTAGATACGCAGTATTTT. The encoded protein is CASSPTGTGLVDTQYF.

This chain uses TRBV12-3 or TRBV12-4 with TRBJ2-3; TRBD2 aligns across 12 bases. Trimming at V came to 6 bases and at J to 0 bases, leaving 13 bases not matched to a gene. CDR3 length: 19 amino acids. The CDR3 bases are TGTGCCAGCAGAGCCTCCACCTCCGGGACTAGCGGGAGCACAGATACGCAGTATTTT. It codes for CASRASTSGTSGSTDTQYF.

V gene TRBV7-9 combines with J gene TRBJ1-1; a weak D match, TRBD1 (6 bases). V lost 5 bases, J lost 2 bases, and 15 bases lay in between. CDR1 is SEHNR and CDR2 is FQNEAQ in the germline V gene (reference sequence). The CDR3 contains 15 residues. The CDR3 here is CASSLPGHLNTEAFF. In DNA, the CDR3 is TGTGCCAGCAGCCTGCCGGGACACCTTAACACTGAAGCTTTCTTT.

The V call is TRBV4-1, the J call TRBJ1-5; 7 nucleotides match TRBD1. Germline lookup yields CDR1 MGHRA and CDR2 YSYEKL. V lost 6 bases, J lost 4 bases, and 9 bases stayed unmatched. The CDR3 has 15 amino acids. CDR3 region: CASSPSPGGNQPQHF. CDR3 DNA sequence: TGCGCCAGCAGTCCCAGTCCAGGGGGAAATCAGCCCCAGCATTTT.

The gene calls are TRBV13 and TRBJ2-1; 11 bases match TRBD2. Germline values: CDR1 PRHDT, CDR2 FYEKMQ (reference sequence). The CDR3 has 19 amino acids. V was pared by 5 bases and J by 6 bases, with 18 bases of the junction left unmatched. In DNA form, the CDR3 reads TGTGCCAGCAGCCCCCGACTAGCGGGACCGGGGGGGTTTGTCAATGAGCAGTTCTTC. Its translation is CASSPRLAGPGGFVNEQFF.

The V gene is TRBV9, the J gene TRBJ2-7, with 7 nucleotides matching TRBD1. V shed 3 bases and J 1 base; nucleotides not matched to a gene: 1. The CDR3 is made up of 13 amino acids. CDR1 and CDR2 from the germline V gene are SGDLS and YYNGEE. CDR3 sequence (DNA): TGTGCCAGCAGCGCAGGGGGATCCTACGAGCAGTACTTC. This sequence encodes CASSAGGSYEQYF.

J is TRBJ2-1 and V is TRBV27, with a weak D call TRBD1 (6 bases). The V and J ends lost 4 bases and 2 bases respectively, with 15 bases between them. The CDR3 runs 16 residues. CDR1 is MNHEY, CDR2 SMNVEV, per germline (reference sequence). In nucleotides, the CDR3 is TGTGCCAGCAGTTCATTCGACAGGTACCCCTACAATGAGCAGTTCTTC. As protein: CASSSFDRYPYNEQFF.

The chain links TRBV7-9 to TRBJ1-1, with TRBD1 as a possible D gene (6 bases). V was shortened by 3 bases and J by 5 bases, with 7 bases between the two germline ends. CDR1 is SEHNR, CDR2 FQNEAQ, per germline (reference sequence). This CDR3 region has 12 residues. CDR3 nucleotides: TGTGCCAGCAGCTTCGGACAGACTGAAGCTTTCTTT. Translation gives CASSFGQTEAFF.

This chain links TRBV10-2 with TRBJ2-1, with TRBD1 matching over 9 bases. The germline V gene encodes CDR1 WSHSY and CDR2 SAAADI. V lost 5 bases to trimming and J lost 6 bases; unmatched junction nucleotides: 8. The CDR3 runs to 15 residues. The CDR3 protein is CASSSRTGVGNEQFF. CDR3 sequence (DNA): TGCGCCAGCAGTTCTAGGACAGGGGTGGGCAATGAGCAGTTCTTC.

The rearrangement links TRBV4-3 to TRBJ2-2, with 13 bases aligning to TRBD2. With 1 base clipped from V and 3 bases from J, the junction kept 2 bases outside the gene matches. CDR1 is LGHNA, CDR2 YSLEER, per germline. The CDR3 runs to 17 residues. The CDR3 protein is CASSQGTSGSDTGELFF. DNA of the CDR3: TGCGCCAGCAGCCAAGGGACTAGCGGGAGTGACACCGGGGAGCTGTTTTTT.

The rearrangement links TRBV10-3 to TRBJ2-4; a weak D match, TRBD1 (6 bases). Germline-derived CDR1 and CDR2 are ENHRY and SYGVKD. The CDR3 contains 14 residues. V was cut by 0 bases and J by 5 bases, with 8 bases left in between. CDR3 sequence (DNA): TGTGCCATCAGTGAGTCACCAGGGGAAAACATTCAGTACTTC. Its translation: CAISESPGENIQYF.

This chain joins TRBV7-9 and TRBJ2-7; D call uncertain. This CDR3 has 15 amino acids. V lost 2 bases and J lost 2, with 13 bases in between. Germline-derived CDR1 and CDR2 are SEHNR and FQNEAQ (reference sequence). CDR3 sequence reads: CASSLNLASAYEQYF. The CDR3 region has the DNA TGTGCCAGCAGCTTAAATTTAGCCAGTGCCTACGAGCAGTACTTC.

The rearrangement uses TRBV28 and TRBJ2-7; 15 bases are shared with TRBD2. J gave up 3 bases and V 5 bases, and 5 bases lay outside the gene matches. Looked up from germline, CDR1 is MDHEN and CDR2 is SYDVKM. CDR3 size: 16 residues. CDR3 in DNA: TGTGCCAGCAGTATCGGACTAGCGGGAGGGTTCTACGAGCAGTACTTC. It codes for CASSIGLAGGFYEQYF.

V usage is TRBV5-1 and J usage is TRBJ2-5, with 8 bases matching TRBD1. Trimming cost V 4 bases and J 3 bases; bases outside gene matches: 8. Germline V lookup: CDR1 SGHRS, CDR2 YFSETQ. The CDR3 length is 15 residues. The DNA of the CDR3 is TGCGCCAGCAGCGTCGACAGGGGACAAAAAGAGACCCAGTACTTC. This gives the protein CASSVDRGQKETQYF.

The gene calls are TRBV6-6 and TRBJ2-7; D is unclear. There are 12 residues in the CDR3. Trimming cost V 5 bases and J 3 bases, with 8 bases left between them. The germline V gene has CDR1 MNHNY and CDR2 SVGAGI (reference sequence). The CDR3 DNA sequence: TGTGCCAGCAGTCCGACGGTCTACGAGCAGTACTTC. As protein: CASSPTVYEQYF.

A few counts support this clonotype. The V call is TRBV11-2, the J call TRBJ1-1, with D perhaps TRBD1 (5 bases). Deletions cut 1 base from V and 1 base from J, with 7 bases between. Germline values: CDR1 SGHAT, CDR2 FQNNGV. The CDR3 has 14 residues. Here the CDR3 reads CASSLAGPNTEAFF. Written as DNA, the CDR3 is TGTGCCAGCAGCTTAGCGGGGCCGAACACTGAAGCTTTCTTT.

This clonotype showed up just once. This chain joins TRBV20-1 and TRBJ2-2; TRBD2 aligns across 8 bases. Losses at the gene ends were 0 bases for V and 6 bases for J; bases not matched to a gene: 9. This CDR3 is 16 amino acids long. Germline CDR1 reads DFQATT; CDR2 reads SNEGSKA (reference sequence). The CDR3, as DNA: TGCAGTGCTAGAGATCCCAGCGGGAGAATGGCCGGGGAGCTGTTTTTT. Translated, it gives CSARDPSGRMAGELFF.

This chain uses TRBV7-9 with TRBJ2-7, with D uncertain. Looked up from germline, CDR1 is SEHNR and CDR2 is FQNEAQ (reference sequence). Trimming shortened V by 8 bases and J by 5 bases, and 10 bases separated the two germline ends. The CDR3 extends over 11 amino acids. CDR3 in DNA: TGTGCCAGCGCAAATGGGGACGAGCAGTACTTC. Amino acids: CASANGDEQYF.

V gene TRBV5-1 combines with J gene TRBJ1-1; 7 bases match TRBD1. Per the germline V gene, CDR1 is SGHRS and CDR2 is YFSETQ. This CDR3 is 14 amino acids long. V was clipped by 5 bases and J by 4 bases; unmatched bases: 8. The DNA for the CDR3 is TGCGCCAGCAGTCCCGGGACAGTATCCACTGAAGCTTTCTTT. Its translation is CASSPGTVSTEAFF.

The chain is built from TRBV19 and TRBJ1-4, with unresolved D. The CDR3 runs 13 residues. Germline V CDR1 and CDR2: LNHDA, SQIVND (reference sequence). V was pared by 5 bases and J by 4 bases, with 8 bases between. The CDR3 spells CASSPAYNEKLFF. In DNA form, the CDR3 reads TGTGCCAGTAGTCCTGCCTATAATGAAAAACTGTTTTTT.

The chain carries TRBV20-1 and TRBJ2-3, with 11 bases lining up with TRBD2. Germline V gene sequence: CDR1 DFQATT, CDR2 SNEGSKA (reference sequence). V was pared by 4 bases and J by 0 bases, with 3 bases of the junction left unmatched. The CDR3 has 15 amino acids. DNA for the CDR3: TGCAGTGCTATTAGCGGGGGGGTTAGCACAGATACGCAGTATTTT. Translated, it gives CSAISGGVSTDTQYF.

The CDR3 sequence: CASSSRARLENIQYF. In DNA, the CDR3 is TGTGCCAGCAGCTCCCGTGCGAGGCTTGAAAACATTCAGTACTTC. The genes are TRBV5-8 and TRBJ2-4; D is unresolved. The CDR3 consists of 15 residues. The V end lost 3 bases, the J end lost 5 bases, and 15 bases lay between the germline ends. Germline loops: CDR1 SGHTS, CDR2 YDEGEE.

J is TRBJ2-5 and V is TRBV3-1; no clear D gene. The CDR3 is 11 amino acids. Germline lookup yields CDR1 LGHDT and CDR2 YNNKEL (reference sequence). Trimming stripped 5 bases from V and 0 bases from J, with 1 base between. The CDR3 coding sequence is TGTGCCAGCAGCTACCAAGAGACCCAGTACTTC. Amino acid sequence: CASSYQETQYF.

The chain links TRBV6-5 to TRBJ2-5, with TRBD1 as a possible D gene (5 bases). V lost 0 bases and J 1 base, leaving 9 bases between the germline ends. The CDR3 has 15 residues. Germline CDR1 and CDR2: MNHEY and SVGAGI. CDR3 DNA: TGTGCCAGCAGTTACTCGGCAGGGATCCAAGAGACCCAGTACTTC. Translating gives CASSYSAGIQETQYF.

The chain uses TRBV19 and TRBJ2-3; the D is unclear. Germline CDR1 reads LNHDA; CDR2 reads SQIVND (reference sequence). V lost 3 bases and J 1 base, leaving 8 bases between the germline ends. This CDR3 comprises 14 residues. The CDR3 here is CASSIGGGTDTQYF. The CDR3 DNA follows: TGTGCCAGTAGTATTGGCGGTGGCACAGATACGCAGTATTTT.

The rearrangement uses TRBV20-1 and TRBJ2-6; D is possibly TRBD1 (5 bases). The CDR3 extends over 17 amino acids. Trimming left V 0 bases short and J 1 base short, with 13 bases between. Germline V CDR1 and CDR2: DFQATT, SNEGSKA (reference sequence). The CDR3 nucleotides are TGCAGTGCTAGAGACCAAAGGGGCAGATCTGGGGCCAACGTCCTGACTTTC. It specifies CSARDQRGRSGANVLTF.

The CDR3: CASSLYRNTEAFF. CDR3 coding DNA: TGTGCCAGCAGTTTATACAGGAACACTGAAGCTTTCTTT. The genes are TRBV27 and TRBJ1-1; D is unresolved. The CDR3 consists of 13 residues. Trimming cost V 1 base and J 1 base, with 4 bases left between them. Germline CDR1 is MNHEY and CDR2 is SMNVEV (reference sequence).

The chain has TRBV11-2 and TRBJ2-5; tentatively, D is TRBD2 (5 bases). Trimming took off 0 bases at V and 5 bases at J, with 13 bases between the two ends. The germline gives CDR1 SGHAT, CDR2 FQNNGV. The CDR3 has 15 residues. The CDR3 is CASSLERARRETQYF. CDR3 sequence (DNA): TGTGCCAGCAGCTTAGAAAGGGCGCGGAGGGAGACCCAGTACTTC.

The chain employs TRBV9 and TRBJ2-2, with 7 bases matching TRBD1. The CDR3 has 16 amino acids. Germline V CDR1 and CDR2: SGDLS, YYNGEE. The trim removed 2 bases at V and 4 bases at J, leaving 8 bases unmatched. The CDR3 sequence: CASSVTGVKSTGELFF. The CDR3 DNA is TGTGCCAGCAGCGTTACAGGGGTTAAGAGCACCGGGGAGCTGTTTTTT.

This clonotype has more than one count but fewer than ten. The J gene is TRBJ2-1, the V gene TRBV11-3, with 9 bases matching TRBD1. V dropped 8 bases and J dropped 8; count of bases not matched to a gene: 10. The CDR3 totals 14 residues. Germline loops: CDR1 SGHNT, CDR2 YENEEA. Here the CDR3 DNA reads TGTGCCAGCCTATGGGACAGGGTTTTTGATGAGCAGTTCTTC. Encoded protein: CASLWDRVFDEQFF.

The chain has TRBV12-3 or TRBV12-4 and TRBJ1-2, with 9 bases aligning to TRBD1. The CDR3 sequence is 13 residues long. J gave up 6 bases and V 6 bases, and 5 bases lay outside the gene matches. The CDR3 spells CASRPRTGDGYTF. The CDR3 coding sequence is TGTGCCAGCAGACCGAGGACAGGGGATGGCTACACCTTC.

This clonotype was picked up one time. This chain uses TRBV28 with TRBJ2-7; D call uncertain. This CDR3 comprises 15 residues. V was clipped by 3 bases and J by 4 bases, with 16 bases between them. Germline V gives CDR1 MDHEN, CDR2 SYDVKM. CDR3 bases: TGTGCCAGCAGTTTCCCAATAGGTCTCACATACGAGCAGTACTTC. This gives the protein CASSFPIGLTYEQYF.